This is a list of T cell receptor beta chains from one sample in a study of shared clonotypes between healthy human individuals. Measured with immunoSEQ multiplex PCR; TCRdb has only the in-frame clones, and not every one. In the table there are about 2.4 million clones, 93% of which are singletons. Sequenced: naive CD4+ T cells from PBMCs. The receptor source for this set is a man between 18 and 35 years old in good health. Some clones in this sample may be carry-over from other donors' samples. CDR3s include the opening cysteine and the closing phenylalanine or tryptophan. The order of the fields is CDR3 length, D gene, V gene, clone size, J gene, CDR3 DNA, CDR3 protein. D genes are given only for firm matches. The size field is filled for only some rows; it gives once, few, many or a size class.

>14|-|TRBV28|once|TRBJ1-4
TGTGCCAGCAGCGAACAGGGCCCTAATGAAAAACTGTTTTTT
CASSEQGPNEKLFF
>15|TRBD2|TRBV28|-|TRBJ2-7
TGTGCCAGCAGTCCAGCGGGACTAGCGGGAGTCGAGCAGTACTTC
CASSPAGLAGVEQYF
>11|-|TRBV7-8|once|TRBJ2-7
TGTGCCAGCAGCCCATTAAACGAGCAGTACTTC
CASSPLNEQYF
>14|TRBD1|TRBV28|-|TRBJ2-2
TGTGCCAGCAGGGGACAGGGAGCAATCGGGGAGCTGTTTTTT
CASRGQGAIGELFF
>16|-|TRBV9|-|TRBJ1-3
TGTGCCAGCAGCGCTCAGCAAGCTGGCTCTGGAAACACCATATATTTT
CASSAQQAGSGNTIYF
>14|-|TRBV5-1|-|TRBJ2-5
TGCGCCAGCAGCTTGGGACTAGATCAAGAGACCCAGTACTTC
CASSLGLDQETQYF
>14|-|TRBV19|-|TRBJ1-2
TGTGCCAGTAGTGAAGTTAGTACTTACTATGGCTACACCTTC
CASSEVSTYYGYTF
>14|TRBD1|TRBV5-1|-|TRBJ2-7
TGCGCCAGCAGCCGGACAGGGGGAACCTACGAGCAGTACTTC
CASSRTGGTYEQYF
>16|TRBD1|TRBV28|-|TRBJ1-3
TGTGCCAGCAGTTACCGTACAGGGGCGGATGGAAACACCATATATTTT
CASSYRTGADGNTIYF
>14|-|TRBV28|-|TRBJ2-2
TGTGCCAGCTCGGACCCACCTCGGTCCGGGGAGCTGTTTTTT
CASSDPPRSGELFF
>17|-|TRBV28|-|TRBJ2-1
TGTGCCAGCATAGAAAACTTAGGGCTAGCGCCCAACAATGAGCAGTTCTTC
CASIENLGLAPNNEQFF
>16|-|TRBV5-1|-|TRBJ1-2
TGCGCCAGCAGCTTGTTGTGGGGGGCGAACTTGTATGGCTACACCTTC
CASSLLWGANLYGYTF
>12|-|TRBV30|-|TRBJ2-3
TGTGCCTGGAGTGAAACTACAGATACGCAGTATTTT
CAWSETTDTQYF
>12|-|TRBV5-1|-|TRBJ1-1
TGCGCCAGCAGCTTGACTCAAACTGAAGCTTTCTTT
CASSLTQTEAFF
>15|-|TRBV5-1|-|TRBJ2-3
TGCGCCAGCAGCTTGGTCGGTACGCAGCCCAATACGCAGTATTTT
CASSLVGTQPNTQYF
>14|-|TRBV15|-|TRBJ2-5
TGTGCCACCAGCAGCATGACCCCGCAAGAGACCCAGTACTTC
CATSSMTPQETQYF
>13|-|TRBV6-1|-|TRBJ2-7
TGTGCCAGCAGTGATCACGGGTTCTACGAGCAGTACTTC
CASSDHGFYEQYF
>13|TRBD2|TRBV2|-|TRBJ2-7
TGTGCCAGCCGGCCGGGGGGATCCTACGAGCAGTACTTC
CASRPGGSYEQYF
>15|TRBD1|TRBV6-5|-|TRBJ2-7
TGTGCCAGCAGTTACTCGGGCAGGGGGCTGTACGAGCAGTACTTC
CASSYSGRGLYEQYF
>13|-|TRBV29-1|-|TRBJ1-1
TGCAGCGGCGCACAGGGCCCGAACACTGAAGCTTTCTTT
CSGAQGPNTEAFF